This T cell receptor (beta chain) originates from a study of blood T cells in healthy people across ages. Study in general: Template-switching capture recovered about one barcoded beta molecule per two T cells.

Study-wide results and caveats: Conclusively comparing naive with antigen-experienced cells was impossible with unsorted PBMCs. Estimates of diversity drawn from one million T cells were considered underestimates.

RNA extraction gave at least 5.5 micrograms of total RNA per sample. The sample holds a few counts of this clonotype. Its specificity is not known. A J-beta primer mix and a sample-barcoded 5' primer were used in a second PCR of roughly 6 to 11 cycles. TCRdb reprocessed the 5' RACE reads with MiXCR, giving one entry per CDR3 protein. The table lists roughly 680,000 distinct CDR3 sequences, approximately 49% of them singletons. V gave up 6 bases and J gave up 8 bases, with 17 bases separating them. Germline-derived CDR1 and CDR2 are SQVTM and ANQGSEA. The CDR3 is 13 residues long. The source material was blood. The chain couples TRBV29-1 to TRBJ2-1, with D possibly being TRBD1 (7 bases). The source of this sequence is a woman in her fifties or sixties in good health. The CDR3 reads CSVEEGASDEQFF. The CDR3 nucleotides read TGCAGCGTCGAGGAGGGGGCCTCGGATGAGCAGTTCTTC.